This TCR beta chain emerged from a study of graft-versus-host responses after intestinal transplantation. Across the whole study: Transplants given to recipients were multivisceral, liver-intestinal, or isolated intestinal.

Clones were read by immunoSEQ multiplex PCR, and TCRdb kept only the in-frame ones, dropping some. This sample has approximately 32,000 clones, with over 85% found just once. Material: PBMCs, obtained 16 days after intestinal transplant. This sequence was found in a human patient who received an intestinal transplant, so some T cells may come from the graft donor.

As DNA, the CDR3 is TGTGCCACCCGATGGGATGGAGATACGCAGTATTTT. It specifies CATRWDGDTQYF. V gene TRBV19 combines with J gene TRBJ2-3; unclear D gene. Germline-derived CDR1 and CDR2 are LNHDA and SQIVND (reference sequence). The CDR3 has 12 amino acids. Between the trimmed V and J ends, which lost 10 bases and 5 bases, there was a span of 13 bases.